This is a list of T cell receptor beta chains from one sample in a study of cytomegalovirus exposure and HLA in healthy donors. Data came from immunoSEQ multiplex PCR; TCRdb stores just in-frame clones and leaves some out. The sample has over 100,000 clones; about 80% are singletons. Sequenced sample: PBMCs. These TCRs come from a woman in her forties or fifties in good health and CMV-seropositive. Both conserved end residues are part of each CDR3. D genes are given only for firm matches. Not every row has a clone size; where given, it reads once, few, many or a size class.

DNA: TGCGCCACCTCTTTCGGGACAGGGGAAGAGACCCAGTACTTC; CDR3: CATSFGTGEETQYF; J: TRBJ2-5; V: TRBV5-1; D: TRBD1; size: NA
DNA: TGTGCCAGCAGCCTCCCCGGGGTAAGCTGGTACTTC; CDR3: CASSLPGVSWYF; J: TRBJ2-7; V: TRBV7-9; D: NA; size: NA
DNA: TGTGCCAGCCTCCTAGCGACTCCTAGCACAGATACGCAGTATTTT; CDR3: CASLLATPSTDTQYF; J: TRBJ2-3; V: TRBV6-1; D: NA; size: NA
DNA: TGTGCCAGCAGCTTAATCCGGGCGGGGGGGCAAGAGACCCAGTACTTC; CDR3: CASSLIRAGGQETQYF; J: TRBJ2-5; V: TRBV7-2; D: TRBD2; size: NA
DNA: TGCGCCAGCACGGAGGGCTACGAGCAGTACTTC; CDR3: CASTEGYEQYF; J: TRBJ2-7; V: TRBV5-1; D: NA; size: NA
DNA: TGTGCCAGCAGCCAAGCGACACAAACAGGGGTTGGTGGCTACACCTTC; CDR3: CASSQATQTGVGGYTF; J: TRBJ1-2; V: TRBV4-2; D: TRBD1; size: NA
DNA: TGTGCCAGCAGCTTAGACGTCGAGACAGATGAAGCTTTCTTT; CDR3: CASSLDVETDEAFF; J: TRBJ1-1; V: TRBV7-9; D: NA; size: NA
DNA: TGTGCCAGCAGCGGAAATAGCGGGGGAACAGATACGCAGTATTTT; CDR3: CASSGNSGGTDTQYF; J: TRBJ2-3; V: TRBV9; D: TRBD2; size: NA
DNA: TGTGCCAGCAGCTTTTTGGCGGGGGGGACAGATACGCAGTATTTT; CDR3: CASSFLAGGTDTQYF; J: TRBJ2-3; V: TRBV11-2; D: TRBD2; size: NA
DNA: TGTGCCAGTAGTTTCACAGGGAACTATGGCTACACCTTC; CDR3: CASSFTGNYGYTF; J: TRBJ1-2; V: TRBV19; D: NA; size: NA
DNA: TGTGCCAGCAGTGAAGTTAGCCCTCTGGATGAGCAGTTCTTC; CDR3: CASSEVSPLDEQFF; J: TRBJ2-1; V: TRBV2; D: NA; size: NA
DNA: TGTGCCAGCAGTGCCCGACAGGGAGGCCTGGATGGCTACACCTTC; CDR3: CASSARQGGLDGYTF; J: TRBJ1-2; V: TRBV2; D: TRBD1; size: NA
DNA: TGTGCCAGCAGCGTAGTGGGGGGCTCCTACAATGAGCAGTTCTTC; CDR3: CASSVVGGSYNEQFF; J: TRBJ2-1; V: TRBV9; D: NA; size: NA
DNA: TGTGCCAGCAGCTTTGAGGTAGCGGGTAGACAAGAGACCCAGTACTTC; CDR3: CASSFEVAGRQETQYF; J: TRBJ2-5; V: TRBV7-9; D: TRBD2; size: NA
DNA: TGTGCCAGCAGCGCTAGCGGAGTCCGCACAGATACGCAGTATTTT; CDR3: CASSASGVRTDTQYF; J: TRBJ2-3; V: TRBV9; D: TRBD2; size: NA
DNA: TGTGCCAGCAGTTACTCAGGAGGGGGCAGTGATTCACCCCTCCACTTT; CDR3: CASSYSGGGSDSPLHF; J: TRBJ1-6; V: TRBV6-5; D: TRBD1; size: NA
DNA: TGTGCCAGCAGCCAAGTTGGGGCCCTCTATGGCTACACCTTC; CDR3: CASSQVGALYGYTF; J: TRBJ1-2; V: TRBV14; D: NA; size: few
DNA: TGTGCCAGCAGCTTAGGTAGCGGGAGGACAGATACGCAGTATTTT; CDR3: CASSLGSGRTDTQYF; J: TRBJ2-3; V: TRBV7-2; D: TRBD2; size: NA
DNA: TGCGCCAGCAGCTCTCCGACTAGCCACGAGCAGTACTTC; CDR3: CASSSPTSHEQYF; J: TRBJ2-7; V: TRBV5-1; D: TRBD2; size: NA
DNA: TGTGCCAGCAGCGGACAGGTTAATTCACCCCTCCACTTT; CDR3: CASSGQVNSPLHF; J: TRBJ1-6; V: TRBV9; D: NA; size: NA
DNA: TGTGCCAGCAGTCAAGACAGAAATCAGCCCCAGCATTTT; CDR3: CASSQDRNQPQHF; J: TRBJ1-5; V: TRBV6-4; D: NA; size: NA
DNA: TGCGCCAGCAGCTTAGTCGGAGTGAGCACAGATACGCAGTATTTT; CDR3: CASSLVGVSTDTQYF; J: TRBJ2-3; V: TRBV5-1; D: NA; size: NA
DNA: TGTGCCAGCAGCTTGGACAGCAGGGGAGGCTACACCTTC; CDR3: CASSLDSRGGYTF; J: TRBJ1-2; V: TRBV11-2; D: NA; size: NA
DNA: TGTGCCAGTAGGGGACAGGGCGACGGAAACACCATATATTTT; CDR3: CASRGQGDGNTIYF; J: TRBJ1-3; V: TRBV19; D: TRBD1; size: once
DNA: TGTGCCAGCAGGGGCGGGGGGGCCGGAGAGACCCAGTACTTC; CDR3: CASRGGGAGETQYF; J: TRBJ2-5; V: TRBV11-2; D: TRBD2; size: NA
DNA: TGTGCCATCAGTGAGGCGGGACAGGGGGCAGATACGCAGTATTTT; CDR3: CAISEAGQGADTQYF; J: TRBJ2-3; V: TRBV10-3; D: TRBD1; size: NA
DNA: TGCGCCAGCAGCGAGAGCTCTGGGGCCAACGGCCTGACTTTC; CDR3: CASSESSGANGLTF; J: TRBJ2-6; V: TRBV5-1; D: NA; size: once
DNA: TGTGCCAGCAGCGACAGCTATGGCTACACCTTC; CDR3: CASSDSYGYTF; J: TRBJ1-2; V: TRBV6-1; D: NA; size: NA
DNA: TGTTCCAGCAGCCTTAGCGGGAGCACCTACAATGAGCAGTTCTTC; CDR3: CSSSLSGSTYNEQFF; J: TRBJ2-1; V: TRBV7-9; D: TRBD2; size: few
DNA: TGTGCCAGCAGCAGAACAAAACGCACAGATACGCAGTATTTT; CDR3: CASSRTKRTDTQYF; J: TRBJ2-3; V: TRBV2; D: NA; size: once
DNA: TGTGCCAGCCGGGACAGAAATTCACCCCTCCACTTT; CDR3: CASRDRNSPLHF; J: TRBJ1-6; V: TRBV7-2; D: TRBD1; size: NA
DNA: TGTGCCAGCAGCCAAGGGTGGCGGAGCTACACCTTC; CDR3: CASSQGWRSYTF; J: TRBJ1-2; V: TRBV14; D: NA; size: NA
DNA: TGTGCCAGCAGCTTAGTCGTTGGTGGAGAGGGAAACATTCAGTACTTC; CDR3: CASSLVVGGEGNIQYF; J: TRBJ2-4; V: TRBV7-9; D: NA; size: NA
DNA: TGTGCCACCAGGCCCAGCGGGAAGGGTAATGAGCAGTTCTTC; CDR3: CATRPSGKGNEQFF; J: TRBJ2-1; V: TRBV6-4; D: TRBD2; size: once
DNA: TGTGCCAGCTTCCAATGGGACAGGGACTACGAGCAGTACTTC; CDR3: CASFQWDRDYEQYF; J: TRBJ2-7; V: TRBV7-9; D: TRBD1; size: NA
DNA: TGTGCCCACTGGAGCACCCTTAGCACAGATACGCAGTATTTT; CDR3: CAHWSTLSTDTQYF; J: TRBJ2-3; V: TRBV10-3; D: NA; size: NA
DNA: TGTGCCAGCAGCTTAGCGAGTGGAGATACGCAGTATTTT; CDR3: CASSLASGDTQYF; J: TRBJ2-3; V: TRBV7-8; D: NA; size: NA
DNA: TGCGCCAGCACGGGGTCTTTTGGGAACTCCTACAATGAGCAGTTCTTC; CDR3: CASTGSFGNSYNEQFF; J: TRBJ2-1; V: TRBV4-3; D: NA; size: few
DNA: TGTGCCAGCAGCAGCCGGGACAGCTATGGCTACACCTTC; CDR3: CASSSRDSYGYTF; J: TRBJ1-2; V: TRBV4-2; D: TRBD1; size: NA
DNA: TGTGCCAGCAGCTTACCGGTCGGACAGGGGGACGAGCAGTACTTC; CDR3: CASSLPVGQGDEQYF; J: TRBJ2-7; V: TRBV7-8; D: TRBD1; size: once
DNA: TGTGCCAGTAGGCTACAGGGGAGAGACACTGAAGCTTTCTTT; CDR3: CASRLQGRDTEAFF; J: TRBJ1-1; V: TRBV19; D: TRBD1; size: NA
DNA: TGTGCCAGCAGCTTTACAGGGGGTCCCTACAATGAGCAGTTCTTC; CDR3: CASSFTGGPYNEQFF; J: TRBJ2-1; V: TRBV7-3; D: TRBD1; size: NA
DNA: TGTGCCAGCAGCTTGACAGGGGGGCGAAACGAGCAGTACTTC; CDR3: CASSLTGGRNEQYF; J: TRBJ2-7; V: TRBV11-2; D: TRBD1; size: NA
DNA: TGCAGTTCCTCCCAGGGACTAGTGTACAATGAGCAGTTCTTC; CDR3: CSSSQGLVYNEQFF; J: TRBJ2-1; V: TRBV29-1; D: TRBD2; size: once
DNA: TGTGCCAGCAGCGTAGGAGGGGGCGGAGAGACCCAGTACTTC; CDR3: CASSVGGGGETQYF; J: TRBJ2-5; V: TRBV9; D: TRBD1; size: NA
DNA: TGCAGCGTTGAACCCAAGGGGGCAGATACGCAGTATTTT; CDR3: CSVEPKGADTQYF; J: TRBJ2-3; V: TRBV29-1; D: NA; size: NA
DNA: TGCGCCAGCAGCTTGGCGGTGAACTCACCCCTCCACTTT; CDR3: CASSLAVNSPLHF; J: TRBJ1-6; V: TRBV5-1; D: NA; size: NA
DNA: TGCGCCAGCAGCCCGGCCGTGGACAGGGGGGGAGAGCAGTTCTTC; CDR3: CASSPAVDRGGEQFF; J: TRBJ2-1; V: TRBV5-1; D: TRBD1; size: NA
DNA: TGTGCCAGCAGCTTGGCTAGGGTGCACGGGGGAGATACGCAGTATTTT; CDR3: CASSLARVHGGDTQYF; J: TRBJ2-3; V: TRBV5-4; D: NA; size: NA
DNA: TGTGCCTGGAGTGGCCCGACAGGGGGCAAGGTAGGGAATCAGCCCCAGCATTTT; CDR3: CAWSGPTGGKVGNQPQHF; J: TRBJ1-5; V: TRBV30; D: TRBD1; size: NA